Here is one TCR beta chain with its context. The sample comes from a study of blood T cell repertoires in COVID-19. Study-wide context: Sites in the United States, Italy and Spain provided acute and convalescent COVID-19 samples. Sample material is recorded as cDNA or gDNA derived from T cells, B-cell-depleted T cells, or PBMCs.

V lost 3 bases to trimming and J lost 5 bases, with 13 bases between them. Germline values: CDR1 SGHAT, CDR2 FQNNGV. CDR3 size: 14 residues. The authors' processing: By means of reference gene primer amplification, nucleated cell counts were estimated. Sequencing used immunoSEQ multiplex PCR; TCRdb keeps in-frame clones, though not all of them. V and J calls and clone size are as listed in that table; D and trimming were resolved from the DNA. The repertoire holds 60,000 to 75,000 clones, approximately 90% seen once, with 1.5% to 2% in the top ten. Sequenced sample: peripheral blood. This TCR was sampled from a human donor in a cohort sampled during active COVID-19. The chain is built from TRBV11-2 and TRBJ2-5; a possible D gene is TRBD1 (5 bases). CDR3: CASSLVRVKETQYF. CDR3 nucleotide sequence: TGTGCCAGCAGCTTGGTCAGGGTCAAGGAGACCCAGTACTTC.